This paragraph reports one TCR beta chain. In this sample, this clone turned up a few times. Which antigen it targets is not known. Within one base of it there is no much larger clone, and no base qualities were kept. The germline V end is reduced by 6 bases and the J end by 2 bases; junction bases left unmatched: 5. The germline V gene (reference sequence) supplies CDR1 MNHEY and CDR2 SMNVEV. Inclusive of the bounding cysteine and phenylalanine, the CDR3 is 15 residues long. The sequence is cut down to CDR3 DNA, 45 bases in frame from base 1. These data originate in a study of STAT5B mutations in CD4+ large granular lymphocyte leukemia (dated by TCRdb to 2021 to 2024). The study in broad terms: Among the healthy controls, the CDR3 'QG' motif was associated with a particular HLA allele. TCRbeta repertoires of CD4+ T-cell large granular lymphocyte leukemia patients were compared with those of healthy blood donors. Flow cytometry on FACSCanto II or FACSVerse confirmed that purified fractions exceeded 95% purity among lymphocytes. Overall study results and their limits: The main leukemic clonotypes were found to be private to each patient, although around 24% of the main leukemic clonotypes were detected at low frequency in the non-leukemic repertoires of other patients. Greater clonality appeared to be present in CD4-sorted patient repertoires than in healthy CD4+ repertoires, and the difference was retained after the putative leukemic clones were removed. Enrichment of TRBV06-family usage was observed among the top patient clones (8/27) relative to healthy controls (2/35). The data were not HLA-matched, and the relatively small sample size could explain the higher clonality seen in CD4+ compared with CD8+ T-LGLL.

TCRbeta rearrangements were sequenced from genomic DNA using the immunoSEQ assay at survey resolution. Turning to the authors' computational methods: In the TCR sequencing data, the lowest productive clonotype frequency that could be detected was 2.59 x 10-5. Only productive TCRbeta rearrangements, meaning sequences that were complete and in-frame, were kept for the analyses. The clonality of each sample was calculated as Simpson clonality in the immunoSEQ Analyzer version 3.0. Clones were grouped by frequency into very rare, small, medium, large (1-20%) or hyperexpanded (>20%) categories. OLGA 1.2.3 estimated generation probabilities, VDJtools produced V-gene circos plots, VDJdb was queried for specificities, and GLIPH identified CDR3 motifs. This is the immuneACCESS table as TCRdb keeps it, with only in-frame sequences that have V and J called. A part of the clones is gone; compared with another copy, unresolved V genes explain less than half, and the rest is unexplained. That table furnishes V, J and clone size, whereas the DNA furnished D and trimming. Present in this sample are about 36,000 clones, around three quarters of which were seen just once. 2% to 3% of the sample belongs to the ten largest clones.

Healthy controls were around 38 blood donors whose buffy coats came from the Finnish Red Cross blood service. All TCR-sequenced material derived from peripheral blood: patient blood samples and healthy donor buffy coats. Ficoll-Hypaque gradient centrifugation was used to isolate peripheral blood mononuclear cells. CD4+ cells were magnetically purified from the buffy coats of healthy controls. The Gentra Puregene Cell and Tissue kit was used to extract genomic DNA, and a Qubit 2.0 fluorometer was used to measure the amount of genomic DNA. Recombination joined TRBV27 with TRBJ2-7; 12 bases in the junction line up with TRBD2. The source material was CD4+ T cells from blood buffy coats. The clonotype originates from a human donor in good health. In nucleotides, the sequence is TGTGCCAGCAGGGAACTAGCGGGAGGCACCTACGAGCAGTACTTC. Its protein reads: CASRELAGGTYEQYF.